These 18 T cell receptor beta chains were all obtained from the same sample, sequenced in a study of Ad26.COV2.S vaccination and SARS-CoV-2 variants. Treatment denoted: about 20 received Ad26.COV2.S at low or high dose, single or two shots; about five received placebo; per-sample allocation not given. Samples analyzed were those drawn on day 63 after the first vaccine or placebo injection. Produced via immunoSEQ multiplex PCR; TCRdb's table is partial and in-frame only. The table shows about 390,000 clones, with about 92% occurring only once. This specimen was peripheral blood, taken in a trial of Ad26.COV2.S vaccine versus placebo. The receptors here all came from a person aged 18-65 years who received the Ad26.COV2.S COVID-19 vaccine or a placebo.

In the case of this clone: The same CDR3 also results from other DNA sequences found in this sample. The V and J genes are TRBV20-1 and TRBJ2-5; D remains unclear. CDR1 and CDR2 from the germline V gene are DFQATT and SNEGSKA (reference sequence). This CDR3 contains 10 residues. Trimming took 3 bases from V and 5 from J, leaving 4 bases between them. CDR3 nucleotides: TGCAGTGCTAGCGGCGAGACCCAGTACTTC. Its translation: CSASGETQYF.

The gene calls are TRBV18 and TRBJ1-1, with D perhaps TRBD1 (5 bases). The germline CDR1 and CDR2 sequences are KGHSH and LQKENI. This CDR3 has 12 amino acids. V lost 4 bases and J 3 bases, leaving 6 bases between the germline ends. CDR3 DNA sequence: TGTGCCAGCTCACGCAGGGACACTGAAGCTTTCTTT. Protein sequence: CASSRRDTEAFF.

V and J are TRBV6-6 and TRBJ2-5; possibly TRBD2 for D (5 bases). V was shortened by 2 bases and J by 3 bases, with 10 bases between the two germline ends. Germline V CDR1 and CDR2: MNHNY, SVGAGI (reference sequence). The CDR3 has 14 residues. The CDR3 bases are TGTGCCAGCAGTTACCCGCCGCGGGAAGAGACCCAGTACTTC. This encodes CASSYPPREETQYF.

The rearrangement links TRBV4-1 to TRBJ1-5, with D uncertain. Deletions cut 4 bases from V and 9 bases from J, with 16 bases between. The length of the CDR3 is 14 residues. CDR1 and CDR2 (germline): MGHRA, YSYEKL. The CDR3 nucleotides read TGCGCCAGCAGCCCGTGGACGGGTGGGAGGCCCCAGCATTTT. Encoded protein: CASSPWTGGRPQHF.

The chain links TRBV18 to TRBJ1-2, with D hard to call. Between the trimmed V and J ends, which lost 3 bases and 2 bases, there was a span of 13 bases. Germline CDR1 reads KGHSH; CDR2 reads LQKENI. The CDR3 has 15 residues. Written as DNA, the CDR3 is TGTGCCAGCTCACCCTCTGGCCAACCCAACTATGGCTACACCTTC. Encoded protein: CASSPSGQPNYGYTF.

The chain employs TRBV5-4 and TRBJ2-7; D might be TRBD1 (5 bases). This CDR3 is 12 amino acids long. V dropped 4 bases and J dropped 4 bases, with 9 bases sitting between them. CDR1 and CDR2 from the germline V gene are SGHNT and YYREEE (reference sequence). Written as DNA, the CDR3 is TGTGCCAGCAGCGGGGCCAATTACGAGCAGTACTTC. This translates into CASSGANYEQYF.

The sample holds a few counts of this clone. The chain recombines TRBV9 with TRBJ2-2; D remains unclear. CDR1 is SGDLS and CDR2 is YYNGEE in the germline V gene. V dropped 0 bases and J dropped 6 bases, with 12 bases sitting between them. The CDR3 has 15 amino acids. The CDR3 DNA reads as TGTGCCAGCAGCGTAGTTGCGCTTCCCCCCGGGGAGCTGTTTTTT. Its protein product is CASSVVALPPGELFF. Full variable domain (rest looked up from reference TRBV9 and TRBJ2-2): DSGVTQTPKHLITATGQRVTLRCSPRSGDLSVYWYQQSLDQGLQFLIQYYNGEERAKGNILERFSAQQFPDLHSELNLSSLELGDSALYFCASSVVALPPGELFFGEGSRLTVL.

This chain links TRBV5-4 with TRBJ2-3; 7 nucleotides line up with TRBD2. Germline V gives CDR1 SGHNT, CDR2 YYREEE (reference sequence). Trimming took 4 bases from V and 1 from J; bases not matched to a gene: 6. The CDR3 is 15 residues long. CDR3 DNA: TGTGCCAGCAGCGGACCACGGGGGGGCACAGATACGCAGTATTTT. It yields the protein CASSGPRGGTDTQYF.

The chain carries TRBV24-1 and TRBJ1-1, with D unclear. The germline V and J ends were trimmed by 5 bases and 1 base, with 19 bases remaining between them. Germline CDR1 KGHDR, CDR2 SFDVKD. The CDR3 runs to 17 residues. The CDR3 sequence: CATSVPQPEGPNTEAFF. CDR3 nucleotide sequence: TGTGCCACCAGTGTTCCTCAACCCGAGGGTCCGAACACTGAAGCTTTCTTT.

This sequence joins TRBV6-6 and TRBJ1-2; D is possibly TRBD1 (6 bases). CDR1 is MNHNY, CDR2 SVGAGI, per germline (reference sequence). The CDR3 length is 17 residues. V lost 5 bases, J lost 4 bases, and 23 bases lay in between. The CDR3 nucleotides read TGTGCCAGCAGTCAAAATCTTCGCACAGGGACTATCTATGGCTACACCTTC. Protein sequence: CASSQNLRTGTIYGYTF.

The V gene is TRBV18, the J gene TRBJ2-2; D remains ambiguous. From germline, CDR1 is KGHSH and CDR2 LQKENI. The CDR3 totals 16 residues. The V end was cut by 2 bases, the J end by 0 bases, with 10 bases between. The CDR3 sequence is CASSPTFLPNTGELFF. CDR3 sequence (DNA): TGTGCCAGCTCACCAACTTTCTTACCGAACACCGGGGAGCTGTTTTTT.

V and J are TRBV19 and TRBJ2-1; tentative D call: TRBD2 (6 bases). V dropped 2 bases and J dropped 2 bases, with 25 bases sitting between them. Germline V CDR1 and CDR2: LNHDA, SQIVND (reference sequence). The CDR3 sequence is 20 residues long. The CDR3 sequence is CASSIRNPRGKREAYNEQFF. The CDR3 DNA reads TGTGCCAGTAGTATAAGGAATCCTCGGGGGAAGCGAGAAGCCTACAATGAGCAGTTCTTC.

The chain has TRBV7-2 and TRBJ2-1, with no clear D. V was trimmed by 3 bases and J by 4 bases, leaving 16 bases between them. CDR3 length: 16 residues. CDR1 and CDR2 (germline): SGHTA, FQGNSA. CDR3 nucleotides: TGTGCCAGCAGCTTCGATGGCCTCGTCTTTTACAATGAGCAGTTCTTC. Residues: CASSFDGLVFYNEQFF.

The chain combines TRBV19 with TRBJ2-3, with TRBD2 matching 13 bases. The CDR3 loop spans 16 amino acids. The germline V gene encodes CDR1 LNHDA and CDR2 SQIVND (reference sequence). Trimming removed 5 bases from V and 2 bases from J; junction bases left unmatched: 4. This chain's CDR3 is CASSVGLAGTTDTQYF. The DNA of the CDR3 is TGTGCCAGTAGTGTGGGACTAGCGGGGACCACAGATACGCAGTATTTT.

V gene TRBV3-1 (or the pseudogene TRBV3-2) combines with J gene TRBJ2-5; the D gene is possibly TRBD2 (5 bases). The CDR3 runs 14 residues. Germline V gene lookup returns CDR1 LGHDT and CDR2 YNNKEL (reference sequence). V was shortened by 2 bases and J by 5 bases, with 12 bases between the two germline ends. The CDR3 region is CASSQSLIAETQYF. Here the CDR3 DNA reads TGTGCCAGCAGCCAAAGTCTTATAGCGGAGACCCAGTACTTC.

This chain uses TRBV30 with TRBJ1-5; TRBD1 is a possible D gene (5 bases). Germline lookup yields CDR1 GTSNPN and CDR2 SVGIG (reference sequence). The ends were cut back, 2 bases at V and 0 bases at J, with 8 bases in the middle. This CDR3 comprises 14 residues. The CDR3 region has the DNA TGTGCCTGGAGTTCAGGGCTTAGCAATCAGCCCCAGCATTTT. Its translation: CAWSSGLSNQPQHF.

The V gene is TRBV19, the J gene TRBJ2-7, with 11 bases that match TRBD2. This CDR3 contains 15 residues. Germline values: CDR1 LNHDA, CDR2 SQIVND (reference sequence). This chain's CDR3 is CASSGGQPRGYEQYF. The CDR3 DNA follows: TGTGCATCTAGCGGGGGGCAACCCCGGGGGTACGAGCAGTACTTC. Supplemented by reference TRBV19 and TRBJ2-7, the full variable domain reads DGGITQSPKYLFRKEGQNVTLSCEQNLNHDAMYWYRQDPGQGLRLIYYSQIVNDFQKGDIAEGYSVSREKKESFPLTVTSAQKNPTAFYLCASSGGQPRGYEQYFGPGTRLTVT.

The rearrangement uses TRBV7-9 and TRBJ2-1, with 11 bases identical to TRBD2. Germline values: CDR1 SEHNR, CDR2 FQNEAQ (reference sequence). The V gene end was trimmed by 0 bases and the J gene end by 1 base; junction bases not matched to a gene: 5. The CDR3 is 18 residues long. The CDR3 nucleotides read TGTGCCAGCAGCTTAGCGCCGGGACTAGCGGATTCCTACAATGAGCAGTTCTTC. Encoded protein: CASSLAPGLADSYNEQFF.